The rows below give T cell receptor beta chains drawn from one sample of a study of response to subunit inactivated influenza vaccine. Using its own MiXCR run on the RT-PCR reads, TCRdb lists one record per CDR3 protein. The sample has hundreds of thousands of distinct CDR3 sequences; approximately 15% are singletons. Sequencing used PBMCs from blood, obtained roughly 2 weeks before vaccination. These receptors all come from a man aged 50 to 60 who received an inactivated influenza vaccine. Both conserved end residues are part of each CDR3. A D gene is named only where the DNA matches it firmly. A row's size may be missing; if present it is once, few, many or a size class.

j_gene,d_gene,v_gene,abundance,CDR3nt,CDR3aa
TRBJ1-3,.,TRBV7-9,few,TGTGCCAGCAGCCCCACCCGGGGCACTGGAAACACCATATATTTT,CASSPTRGTGNTIYF
TRBJ1-1,TRBD1,TRBV12-3/TRBV12-4,many,TGTGCCAGCAGTCAAAACAGGGGGAGACAAGCTTTCTTT,CASSQNRGRQAFF
TRBJ1-1,.,TRBV5-1,.,TGCGCCAGCAGCTTGGGGGGTTTTGGGACGAACACTGAAGCTTTCTTT,CASSLGGFGTNTEAFF
TRBJ1-2,TRBD1,TRBV7-2,once,TGTGCCAGCAGCCCCGGACAGGGGTTCGTCTATGGCTACACCTTC,CASSPGQGFVYGYTF
TRBJ1-6,.,TRBV7-2,.,TGTGCCAGCAGCCCACAAGAGGGTCGCTATAATTCACCCCTCCACTTT,CASSPQEGRYNSPLHF
TRBJ2-5,.,TRBV5-1,.,TGCGCCAGCAGCCCCGATGGGAAAGAGACCCAGTACTTC,CASSPDGKETQYF
TRBJ1-1,.,TRBV6-5,few,TGTGCCAGCAGTTACTCGAGAGTCGGGGTGGCCACTGAAGCTTTCTTT,CASSYSRVGVATEAFF
TRBJ1-4,.,TRBV5-6,.,TGTGCCAGCAGCTCACTCTACAGGATTTCGAGTGAAAAACTGTTTTTT,CASSSLYRISSEKLFF
TRBJ1-1,TRBD1,TRBV19,.,TGTGCCAGTAGTATAACAGGACAGGGGAACACTGAAGCTTTCTTT,CASSITGQGNTEAFF
TRBJ2-1,TRBD2,TRBV28,.,TGTGCCAGCAGAGGACTAGCGGGTTTTTACAATGAGCAGTTCTTC,CASRGLAGFYNEQFF